This TCR beta chain came from a study of control samples from healthy donors and cancer patients. Using immunoSEQ multiplex PCR, the repertoire was profiled, and TCRdb retains in-frame clones only, with some absent. This sample has around 120,000 clones, with approximately 89% found just once. V was clipped by 1 base and J by 7 bases, with 7 bases between them. The CDR3 sequence is 11 residues long. The germline gives CDR1 SQVTM, CDR2 ANQGSEA. The clonotype originates from a man aged 35 to 55 in good health. The chain couples TRBV29-1 to TRBJ1-2; D is uncertain. Sequencing was done on a sample of blood. CDR3: CSVEGLGGYTF. CDR3 DNA sequence: TGCAGCGTTGAAGGACTAGGTGGCTACACCTTC.